The rows below give T cell receptor beta chains drawn from one sample of a study of brain T cells in children with intractable seizures. Repertoires were generated with immunoSEQ multiplex PCR, while TCRdb's copy carries only in-frame clones and drops some. The repertoire holds around 80,000 clones, with about 93% as singletons. The input for sequencing was peripheral blood, taken at surgery. Source of these receptors: a girl under 10 years old with Rasmussen encephalitis and intractable seizures. CDR3s include the opening cysteine and the closing phenylalanine or tryptophan. A D gene is named only where the DNA matches it firmly. Size tells how often a clone was seen (once, few, many) or the class of an expanded clone, and some rows leave it out.

j_call clone_size d_call v_call cdr3_length cdr3_aa cdr3_nt
TRBJ1-4 . . TRBV14 14 CASSYRGVDEKLFF TGTGCCAGCAGCTACAGAGGGGTGGACGAAAAACTGTTTTTT
TRBJ2-5 . . TRBV6-5 13 CASSRTGEETQYF TGTGCCAGCAGCAGAACAGGTGAAGAGACCCAGTACTTC
TRBJ1-3 . TRBD1 TRBV2 15 CASSGDRGPGNTIYF TGTGCCAGCAGCGGCGACAGGGGTCCTGGAAACACCATATATTTT
TRBJ1-1 . . TRBV18 16 CASSPKTQTMNTEAFF TGTGCCAGCTCACCAAAGACTCAAACAATGAACACTGAAGCTTTCTTT
TRBJ1-3 . TRBD1 TRBV2 14 CASRPGTGGNTIYF TGTGCCAGCAGGCCGGGGACAGGTGGAAACACCATATATTTT
TRBJ2-2 . . TRBV18 14 CASSSPVSTGELFF TGTGCCAGCTCATCCCCAGTTAGCACCGGGGAGCTGTTTTTT
TRBJ1-4 . TRBD1 TRBV9 20 CASSHTTRDRVQATNEKLFF TGTGCCAGCAGTCATACGACCCGGGACAGGGTACAAGCAACTAATGAAAAACTGTTTTTT
TRBJ2-1 . . TRBV19 17 CASSISSGASSYNEQFF TGTGCCAGTAGTATATCGTCCGGGGCAAGCTCCTACAATGAGCAGTTCTTC
TRBJ2-5 . TRBD2 TRBV24-1 15 CATSDVRGSVETQYF TGTGCCACCAGTGACGTGCGGGGGTCGGTGGAGACCCAGTACTTC
TRBJ1-2 . . TRBV28 15 CASSFAQGRRSGYTF TGTGCCAGCAGTTTCGCCCAGGGGCGTAGAAGTGGCTACACCTTC
TRBJ2-2 . . TRBV16 14 CASSQLWQPGELFF TGTGCCAGCAGCCAATTATGGCAGCCCGGGGAGCTGTTTTTT
TRBJ2-4 . TRBD1 TRBV5-1 14 CASSGGQFGDIQYF TGCGCCAGCAGCGGGGGACAGTTTGGGGACATTCAGTACTTC
TRBJ2-2 . TRBD2 TRBV15 17 CATSRDWGGRNTGELFF TGTGCCACCAGCAGAGATTGGGGGGGTCGGAACACCGGGGAGCTGTTTTTT
TRBJ1-1 . . TRBV30 12 CAWRGVFGEAFF TGTGCCTGGAGGGGTGTGTTTGGTGAAGCTTTCTTT
TRBJ2-4 . TRBD1 TRBV4-2 19 CASSQDRGQGALAKNIQYF TGTGCCAGCAGCCAAGACCGTGGACAGGGGGCTTTAGCCAAAAACATTCAGTACTTC
TRBJ1-1 once . TRBV23-1 17 CASSQSTRGGSNTEAFF TGCGCCAGCAGTCAATCTACCAGGGGAGGTTCGAACACTGAAGCTTTCTTT
TRBJ2-1 . . TRBV6-5 12 CASSPNENEQFF TGTGCCAGCAGCCCAAATGAGAATGAGCAGTTCTTC
TRBJ2-7 . . TRBV19 15 CASSKDIVSSYEQYF TGTGCCAGTAGTAAGGATATAGTGAGCTCCTACGAGCAGTACTTC
TRBJ1-1 . . TRBV2 11 CASSDQGEAFF TGTGCCAGCAGTGATCAGGGTGAGGCTTTCTTT
TRBJ2-5 . . TRBV20-1 13 CSASSGIGETQYF TGCAGTGCTAGTTCGGGGATCGGGGAGACCCAGTACTTC
TRBJ2-2 . TRBD2 TRBV5-6 15 CASSLAGGSGGELFF TGTGCCAGCAGCTTGGCGGGCGGGAGTGGCGGGGAGCTGTTTTTT
TRBJ2-3 . . TRBV5-4 15 CASSFNGFPGNTQYF TGTGCCAGCAGCTTCAATGGTTTTCCGGGTAATACGCAGTATTTT